This is a list of T cell receptor beta chains from one sample in a study of cytomegalovirus exposure and HLA in healthy donors. The data were produced by immunoSEQ multiplex PCR, yet TCRdb's version contains in-frame clones alone and is incomplete. The sample gives 150,000 to 200,000 clones, about 81% of which show up once; under 2.5% is in the top ten. Specimen: PBMCs. The source of these receptors is a woman aged 30 to 39 in good health and CMV-seronegative. The CDR3 runs from the conserved cysteine through the conserved F or W. A D gene is named only where the DNA matches it firmly. The size of a clone is reported for some rows only, either as once, few or many, or as a class for expanded clones.

v_call	d_call	j_call	cdr3_length	clone_size	cdr3_aa	cdr3_nt
TRBV5-1	TRBD1	TRBJ2-7	14	few	CASRPGTGGPEQYF	TGCGCCAGCAGGCCCGGGACAGGGGGCCCCGAGCAGTACTTC
TRBV5-4	NA	TRBJ1-1	14	many	CASSLVGEGTEAFF	TGTGCCAGCAGCTTGGTAGGGGAGGGCACTGAAGCTTTCTTT
TRBV6-4	NA	TRBJ1-1	13	NA	CASSLEANTEAFF	TGTGCCAGCTCCTTGGAGGCGAACACTGAAGCTTTCTTT
TRBV14	NA	TRBJ2-7	11	few	CASSPGYEQYF	TGTGCCAGCAGCCCAGGATACGAGCAGTACTTC
TRBV7-9	NA	TRBJ1-5	15	NA	CASSLGTTHNQPQHF	TGTGCCAGCAGCTTAGGCACGACACACAATCAGCCCCAGCATTTT
TRBV7-6	NA	TRBJ2-1	13	NA	CASSIRTGNEQFF	TGTGCCAGCAGCATCAGGACTGGAAATGAGCAGTTCTTC
TRBV10-2	TRBD1	TRBJ1-2	13	NA	CASSEGTVYGYTF	TGCGCCAGCAGTGAGGGGACAGTCTATGGCTACACCTTC
TRBV6-5	NA	TRBJ2-1	16	NA	CASSYSGSTTYNEQFF	TGTGCCAGCAGTTACTCGGGTAGTACTACCTACAATGAGCAGTTCTTC
TRBV7-9	NA	TRBJ1-2	16	NA	CASSLVVSPGADGYTF	TGTGCCAGCAGCTTAGTTGTAAGTCCAGGGGCGGATGGCTACACCTTC
TRBV5-1	TRBD1	TRBJ2-7	14	few	CASSLFSGGDEQYF	TGCGCCAGCAGCTTGTTTTCAGGGGGCGACGAGCAGTACTTC
TRBV7-9	TRBD1	TRBJ1-5	16	NA	CASSLGGGTGDQPQHF	TGTGCCAGCAGCTTAGGGGGGGGGACAGGGGACCAGCCCCAGCATTTT
TRBV6-6	NA	TRBJ2-7	12	NA	CASSPPQGEQYF	TGTGCCAGCAGCCCCCCCCAGGGCGAGCAGTACTTC
TRBV27	NA	TRBJ1-5	13	NA	CASSLTEFQPQHF	TGTGCCAGCAGTTTGACAGAATTTCAGCCCCAGCATTTT
TRBV28	TRBD1	TRBJ1-2	15	NA	CASSLHPGQGAGYTF	TGTGCCAGCAGTTTACATCCCGGACAGGGGGCCGGCTACACCTTC
TRBV28	NA	TRBJ2-3	22	NA	CASSFIRPIRSGSGSSTDTQYF	TGTGCCAGCAGTTTCATCCGACCGATCAGATCCGGTTCAGGATCAAGCACAGATACGCAGTATTTT
TRBV4-3	NA	TRBJ2-3	15	NA	CASSQGQGGTDTQYF	TGCGCCAGCAGCCAAGGGCAGGGAGGAACAGATACGCAGTATTTT
TRBV28	NA	TRBJ1-4	16	NA	CASSLTGVVTNEKLFF	TGTGCCAGCAGTTTAACGGGGGTAGTCACTAATGAAAAACTGTTTTTT
TRBV27	NA	TRBJ1-1	13	NA	CASSPRRGTEAFF	TGTGCCAGCTCTCCCCGTAGGGGAACTGAAGCTTTCTTT
TRBV28	NA	TRBJ2-7	11	NA	CASSPGYEQYF	TGTGCCAGCAGTCCGGGATACGAGCAGTACTTC
TRBV6-6	NA	TRBJ2-7	14	NA	CASSYEGVSYEQYF	TGTGCCAGCAGTTATGAGGGGGTTTCCTACGAGCAGTACTTC
TRBV29-1	TRBD1	TRBJ1-2	13	NA	CSVAGTGANGYTF	TGCAGCGTTGCCGGGACAGGGGCAAATGGCTACACCTTC
TRBV7-2	NA	TRBJ1-3	19	NA	CASSLVALEGSGSGNTIYF	TGTGCCAGCAGCTTAGTGGCTCTGGAGGGGTCGGGCTCTGGAAACACCATATATTTT
TRBV5-1	NA	TRBJ2-1	15	NA	CASSLAGNSYNEQFF	TGCGCCAGCAGCTTGGCCGGGAACTCCTACAATGAGCAGTTCTTC
TRBV5-1	TRBD1	TRBJ1-6	14	once	CASSPGQGSSPLHF	TGCGCCAGCAGCCCCGGACAGGGTAGCTCACCCCTCCACTTT
TRBV27	NA	TRBJ2-5	15	NA	CASSLQGGGRETQYF	TGTGCCAGCAGCCTACAGGGCGGAGGTCGAGAGACCCAGTACTTC
TRBV7-9	NA	TRBJ1-5	18	NA	CASSRQIPGESLNQPQHF	TGTGCCAGCAGCCGGCAAATCCCTGGGGAGTCCTTAAATCAGCCCCAGCATTTT
TRBV19	NA	TRBJ2-3	14	NA	CASSFLRGPDTQYF	TGTGCCAGTAGCTTCCTCAGGGGTCCAGATACGCAGTATTTT
TRBV28	TRBD1	TRBJ1-2	16	NA	CASSSRPDRGINGCTF	TGTGCCAGCAGTTCCCGCCCGGACAGGGGGATCAATGGCTGCACCTTC
TRBV4-3	TRBD2	TRBJ2-2	17	NA	CASSHTGLAGVGGELFF	TGCGCCAGCAGCCACACCGGACTAGCGGGAGTTGGCGGGGAGCTGTTTTTT
TRBV11-2	TRBD1	TRBJ2-5	16	NA	CASSLEPQGPQETQYF	TGTGCCAGCAGCTTAGAACCACAGGGGCCCCAAGAGACCCAGTACTTC
TRBV27	TRBD2	TRBJ2-5	15	NA	CASSVVAGGQETQYF	TGTGCCAGCAGTGTAGTAGCGGGAGGCCAAGAGACCCAGTACTTC
TRBV28	TRBD1	TRBJ1-5	18	NA	CASSLLGRGQVSNQPQHF	TGTGCCAGCAGTTTACTCGGCAGGGGGCAAGTGAGCAATCAGCCCCAGCATTTT
TRBV19	NA	TRBJ2-5	16	NA	CASSIGRRVAQETQYF	TGTGCCAGTAGTATAGGTCGGAGGGTAGCACAAGAGACCCAGTACTTC
TRBV29-1	TRBD1	TRBJ2-5	14	NA	CSVVRTGGQETQYF	TGCAGCGTTGTACGGACAGGGGGCCAAGAGACCCAGTACTTC
TRBV5-1	TRBD1	TRBJ2-7	15	NA	CASSPGDRMGYEQYF	TGCGCCAGCAGCCCTGGGGACAGGATGGGCTACGAGCAGTACTTC
TRBV15	NA	TRBJ2-1	12	NA	CATSRGLDKGFF	TGTGCCACCAGCCGGGGACTGGACAAGGGGTTCTTC
TRBV18	NA	TRBJ2-1	14	NA	CASSLVSAYNEQFF	TGTGCCAGCTCACTTGTCAGTGCCTACAATGAGCAGTTCTTC
TRBV7-2	TRBD2	TRBJ2-2	15	NA	CASSFRSGRPGELFF	TGTGCCAGCAGCTTCCGAAGCGGGAGGCCCGGGGAGCTGTTTTTT
TRBV7-9	TRBD1	TRBJ1-2	12	NA	CSSSPTGDGYTF	TGTTCCAGCAGCCCGACAGGGGATGGCTACACCTTC
TRBV19	TRBD1	TRBJ2-7	16	NA	CASSIDGGQSSYEQYF	TGTGCCAGTAGTATAGATGGGGGACAGTCTTCCTACGAGCAGTACTTC
TRBV6-1	TRBD2	TRBJ2-7	14	NA	CASSRGGQLYEQYF	TGTGCCAGCAGCCGGGGGGGCCAACTCTACGAGCAGTACTTC
TRBV4-1	NA	TRBJ2-7	14	NA	CASSQDPQTYEQYF	TGCGCCAGCAGCCAAGATCCACAGACCTACGAGCAGTACTTC
TRBV9	NA	TRBJ2-3	14	NA	CASSVEGSSDTQYF	TGTGCCAGCAGCGTAGAGGGGTCCTCTGATACGCAGTATTTT
TRBV5-4	TRBD1	TRBJ1-2	15	NA	CASSEQGALVYGYTF	TGTGCCAGCAGCGAACAGGGGGCGCTGGTCTATGGCTACACCTTC
TRBV28	NA	TRBJ2-1	16	NA	CASSFQSHRSYGEQFF	TGTGCCAGCAGTTTTCAAAGTCACCGCTCCTACGGTGAGCAGTTCTTC
TRBV7-3	NA	TRBJ1-1	13	NA	CASSLSVNTEAFF	TGTGCCAGCAGCTTATCCGTGAACACTGAAGCTTTCTTT
TRBV5-4	TRBD2	TRBJ2-1	17	NA	CASSPFSGLSSYNEQFF	TGTGCCAGCAGCCCATTTAGCGGGCTAAGCTCCTACAATGAGCAGTTCTTC
TRBV7-9	TRBD2	TRBJ2-1	17	NA	CASTVPGLAGIGNEQFF	TGTGCCAGCACAGTTCCGGGACTAGCGGGGATCGGGAATGAGCAGTTCTTC
TRBV7-2	NA	TRBJ2-5	14	NA	CASSLMGPQETQYF	TGTGCCAGCAGCTTAATGGGGCCTCAAGAGACCCAGTACTTC
TRBV7-6	NA	TRBJ1-1	15	NA	CASSLEPGIATEAFF	TGTGCCAGCAGCTTAGAACCAGGGATTGCCACTGAAGCTTTCTTT
TRBV19	NA	TRBJ2-3	13	NA	CASSITGTDTQYF	TGTGCCAGTAGTATTACAGGGACAGATACGCAGTATTTT
TRBV5-1	NA	TRBJ2-3	15	NA	CASSLTTAPGDTQYF	TGCGCCAGCAGCTTGACTACCGCGCCTGGAGATACGCAGTATTTT
TRBV7-8	NA	TRBJ2-5	17	NA	CASSLGLGTPTQETQYF	TGTGCCAGCAGCTTAGGCTTAGGGACACCGACCCAAGAGACCCAGTACTTC